This record looks at one T cell receptor (beta chain) sequence and its context. This record comes from a study of CD8 T cells in Susac syndrome. Random hexamers were used to reverse transcribe roughly 0.45 to 1 ug of RNA. TCRdb ran MiXCR on the immunoSEQ multiplex PCR reads and lists one entry per CDR3 protein. The top ten hold approximately 0.09% of the sample, which has 200,000 or so distinct CDR3 sequences, nearly 97% seen once. The CDR3 is 11 residues long. V lost 5 bases to trimming and J lost 8 bases, with 13 bases between them. Germline V gene lookup returns CDR1 GTSNPN and CDR2 SVGIG (reference sequence).

This sequence originates from a human donor with multiple sclerosis. The chain joins TRBV30 to TRBJ2-7; perhaps TRBD1 as D (6 bases). Sample: CD4+ T cells from PBMCs. The CDR3 coding sequence is TGTGCCTGGGGGGTGGGGACACAGCAGTACTTC. Translated, it gives CAWGVGTQQYF.